The clone carrying this T cell receptor beta chain was counted only a few times. The sample originates from a study of identical twins. Trimming cost V 3 bases and J 3 bases, with 5 bases left between them. This CDR3 has 11 amino acids. Germline V CDR1 and CDR2: GTSNPN, SVGIG (reference sequence). In TCRdb, the 5' RACE reads were re-called with MiXCR into one record per CDR3 protein. The sample carries about 720,000 distinct CDR3 sequences, about 18% recorded once. These data were likewise used in another study, on T cells expressing NK-cell markers.

This rearrangement joins TRBV30 to TRBJ1-1; D is unclear. Sequencing input: PBMCs. This TCR was recovered from a woman aged 18 to 35 in good health. The CDR3 DNA reads as TGTGCCTGGAGGGTTGACACTGAAGCTTTCTTT. It is translated as CAWRVDTEAFF.